This T cell receptor beta chain was sequenced during a study of T cell repertoires in cytomegalovirus infection. Whole-study findings and limits: Individuals carrying CMV plus the relevant HLA were identified by cumulative frequency of public TCR beta families. Dominant in the ex vivo response were TCR beta clonotypes restricted by HLA-C and specific for CMV.

TCRdb re-analysed the reads in MiXCR, keeping a single row per CDR3 protein. The sample carries roughly 320,000 distinct CDR3 sequences, more than 8% recorded once. This clonotype was counted at least ten times. Its antigen remains unknown. The germline gives CDR1 SGHTA, CDR2 FQGNSA. The ends were cut back, 6 bases at V and 0 bases at J, with 9 bases in the middle. The CDR3 extends over 14 amino acids. The sequencing input was PBMCs. This chain joins TRBV7-2 and TRBJ2-4; tentative D call: TRBD1 (5 bases). The TCR sequence derives from a human donor in good health (CMV status not recorded). Some clones in this sample may be carry-over from other donors' samples. As DNA, the CDR3 is TGTGCCAGCAGTACAGACAGAGCCAAAAACATTCAGTACTTC. It translates to CASSTDRAKNIQYF.